This T cell receptor (beta chain) was documented in a study of memory CD4+ T cells and cytomegalovirus serostatus (dated by TCRdb to the late 2010s). Study-level background: The cohort included around 35 healthy adults from Belgium, of whom 9 were CMV seropositive and 24 were CMV seronegative. The study sequenced CD4+ memory TCRbeta repertoires of a Belgian cohort with known cytomegalovirus serostatus to replicate a published TCR-based CMV serostatus classifier. On the study overall, not on this receptor specifically: The results were interpreted as suggesting that the CMV-associated TCR signature is mostly present in the CD4+ memory repertoire. On the Belgian cohort, the classifier built on the original framework reached a median bootstrapped AUC of about 0.95, with a 95% CI of 0.76-1.00. Only CD4+CD45RO+ memory cells were sequenced, in contrast to the original study, in which naive and memory CD4+ and CD8+ populations were covered. Among the 150 to 200 previously reported CMV-associated TCRbeta sequences, 67 showed up in the CD4+ memory repertoires, with each one found in between one and five individuals. For predicting CMV serostatus, the median bootstrapped AUC was approximately 0.95 using the original framework and roughly 0.92 using a US-trained random forest.

A FACSAria II was used to sort memory CD4+ T cells, defined as single viable CD3+CD4+CD8-CD45RO+ cells. CMV serostatus was determined with a Roche Elecsys assay detecting serum IgG against CMV pp150, pp28, p38 and p52. Once the samples were thawed, total CD4+ T cells were enriched through positive selection using CD4 magnetic microbeads. Samples originated from another study that specifically interrogated the CD4+ T cell memory repertoire. Peripheral blood mononuclear cells were isolated and cryopreserved according to standard operating procedures, and serum was kept at -80 degrees C. Staining used CD3-PerCP (BW264/56), CD4-APC (RPA-T4), CD45RO-PE (UCHT1) and CD8-Pacific Orange (3B5) antibodies, with Sytox blue excluding non-viable cells. V lost 5 bases and J lost 8 bases; the stretch between them is 9 bases long. CDR3 length: 12 amino acids, cysteine to phenylalanine. Only CDR3 DNA is held: 36 bases, read in frame from base 1. Sequences LGHNA (CDR1) and YSLEER (CDR2) are obtained from the germline V gene.

Genomic DNA was extracted from sorted cells with the Quick-DNA Microprep Kit. TCRbeta DNA was amplified with the immunoSEQ hsTCRbeta kit following the manufacturer's protocol. TCRbeta libraries were sequenced on an Illumina MiSeq instrument. For the original study's pipeline: Removing out-of-frame sequences left 2,204,828 distinct TCRbeta sequences, an average of approximately 65,000 per individual. Two values were used to score each individual: the count of 164 previously reported CMV-associated TCRbeta sequences and the total count of productive distinct TCRbeta sequences. A beta-binomial model was reimplemented in Python, and scikit-learn random forests with default parameters were trained on data from the US cohort. Classifier performance on the Belgian cohort was summarized as median AUC with percentile confidence intervals calculated over 10,000 bootstrap iterations. The immuneACCESS repertoire file appears here via TCRdb, limited to in-frame rearrangements. These files lack a portion of the clones; in checked studies, under half of the deficit traces to unresolved V genes, and the cause of the others is not known. The V and J calls and the clone size are those of that table, but D and trimming were determined from the DNA. This sample comprises about 59,000 clones, roughly three quarters of them detected only once. Roughly 1% of the sample rests with the top ten.

This clone has a handful of counts. There is no known antigen for this receptor. One base away there is no much larger clone; base qualities are not given. The sequencing input was memory CD4+ T cells from blood. This receptor was taken from an adult in good health and CMV-seronegative. Here the chain combines TRBV4-3 and TRBJ1-4; the D gene lacks a confident call. The CDR3: CASSSRREKLFF. The sequence in DNA is TGCGCCAGCAGCTCTAGGAGGGAAAAACTGTTTTTT.